These 29 T cell receptor beta chains originate from one sample sequenced in a study of CD8+ T cells in alopecia areata. Treatment of the sample: oral pan-JAK inhibitor, 5-10 mg twice daily. Isolated RNA was reverse transcribed into cDNA used as the sequencing template. TCRdb's table, derived via immunoSEQ multiplex PCR, lists solely in-frame clones and lacks some. The table shows 170,000 or so clones, with roughly 62% occurring only once. The sequencing here drew on CD8+ T cells sorted from blood, taken at week 24, from a patient treated with tofacitinib. Receptors were obtained from a human donor with alopecia areata.

The chain links TRBV12-5 to TRBJ2-7; D possibly corresponds to TRBD1 (6 bases). The V end was cut by 1 base, the J end by 1 base, with 8 bases between. Germline lookup yields CDR1 LGHNT and CDR2 FRNRAP. The CDR3 runs 14 residues. DNA of the CDR3: TGTGCTAGTGGTTTGGAACAGGGTTCCTACGAGCAGTACTTC. Its protein is CASGLEQGSYEQYF.

The table lists this clone with a count of one. V and J are TRBV29-1 and TRBJ1-2, with a weak D call TRBD1 (6 bases). CDR3 length: 14 amino acids. CDR1 and CDR2 (germline): SQVTM, ANQGSEA. Trimming took 7 bases from V and 4 from J, leaving 19 bases between them. CDR3 nucleotide sequence: TGCAGCGCCGCCCAAAGGACAGCCTCCTATGGCTACACCTTC. This sequence encodes CSAAQRTASYGYTF.

There are a few counts of this clone. The rearrangement joins TRBV29-1 to TRBJ1-3, with D perhaps TRBD1 (5 bases). The germline V and J ends were trimmed by 2 bases and 2 bases, with 7 bases remaining between them. Germline CDR1 SQVTM, CDR2 ANQGSEA. This CDR3 region has 13 residues. This CDR3 is CSVEQGAGNTIYF. CDR3 in DNA: TGCAGCGTTGAACAGGGAGCTGGAAACACCATATATTTT. Together with reference TRBV29-1 and TRBJ1-3, the CDR3 gives the full variable domain: SAVISQKPSRDICQRGTSLTIQCQVDSQVTMMFWYRQQPGQSLTLIATANQGSEATYESGFVIDKFPISRPNLTFSTLTVSNMSPEDSSIYLCSVEQGAGNTIYFGEGSWLTVV.

The chain is built from TRBV2 and TRBJ2-1, with D perhaps TRBD1 or TRBD2 (5 bases each). Per the germline V gene, CDR1 is SNHLY and CDR2 is FYNNEI. The V end lost 6 bases, the J end lost 4 bases, and 16 bases lay between the germline ends. The CDR3 totals 15 residues. CDR3 protein: CASRGTGHKYNEQFF. The CDR3 DNA is TGTGCCAGCAGGGGGACCGGACACAAATACAATGAGCAGTTCTTC.

The chain uses TRBV4-1 and TRBJ2-5; a weak D match, TRBD2 (6 bases). Trimming pared 2 bases from V and 4 bases from J, leaving 14 bases between. The CDR3 totals 15 residues. Germline V gene lookup returns CDR1 MGHRA and CDR2 YSYEKL. In DNA, the CDR3 is TGCGCCAGCAGCCAAACCACCTGGGGGGTAGAGACCCAGTACTTC. Translation gives CASSQTTWGVETQYF.

The rearrangement links TRBV2 to TRBJ2-3; TRBD1 agrees at 7 bases. The CDR3 contains 16 residues. Trimming removed 8 bases from V and 4 bases from J; junction bases left unmatched: 15. CDR1 and CDR2 (germline): SNHLY, FYNNEI. The CDR3 DNA sequence: TGTGCCAGCGGAGTCACAGGGGACCCCACCGCAGATACGCAGTATTTT. Its translation is CASGVTGDPTADTQYF.

The V gene is TRBV6-6, the J gene TRBJ1-1; tentative D call: TRBD1 (5 bases). Per the germline V gene, CDR1 is MNHNY and CDR2 is SVGAGI (reference sequence). This CDR3 has 11 residues. V was cut by 7 bases and J by 5 bases, with 8 bases left in between. As DNA, the CDR3 is TGTGCCAGCATTAGGGGAACTGAAGCTTTCTTT. Protein sequence: CASIRGTEAFF.

The V and J genes are TRBV29-1 and TRBJ2-7; 8 bases align to TRBD1. The trim removed 3 bases at V and 5 bases at J, leaving 3 bases unmatched. Germline assignment: CDR1 SQVTM and CDR2 ANQGSEA. The CDR3 extends over 12 amino acids. The CDR3 DNA follows: TGCAGCGTTGATACGACAGGGGACGAGCAGTACTTC. Amino acid sequence: CSVDTTGDEQYF.

The table lists this clone with a few counts. V usage is TRBV2 and J usage is TRBJ1-5, with D perhaps TRBD1 (5 bases). The V end lost 4 bases, the J end lost 5 bases, and 18 bases lay between the germline ends. CDR1 is SNHLY and CDR2 is FYNNEI in the germline V gene. The CDR3 has 16 amino acids. The CDR3 region has the DNA TGTGCCAGCAGTGTGTTAGGGGAATATAGGGATCAGCCCCAGCATTTT. Translating gives CASSVLGEYRDQPQHF.

V gene TRBV4-1 combines with J gene TRBJ2-7; unclear D gene. V was trimmed by 1 base and J by 3 bases, leaving 16 bases between them. Looked up from germline, CDR1 is MGHRA and CDR2 is YSYEKL. The length of the CDR3 is 16 residues. The CDR3 protein is CASSQAPPGTNYEQYF. The CDR3 DNA reads TGCGCCAGCAGCCAAGCCCCCCCGGGCACGAACTACGAGCAGTACTTC.

This chain joins TRBV29-1 and TRBJ1-2; 7 bases line up with TRBD1. The CDR3 covers 15 residues. V lost 0 bases to trimming and J lost 1 base; unmatched junction nucleotides: 5. The germline CDR1 and CDR2 sequences are SQVTM and ANQGSEA. This chain's CDR3 is CSVEDRAGGNYGYTF. CDR3 in DNA: TGCAGCGTTGAAGATCGGGCAGGGGGTAACTATGGCTACACCTTC.

The J gene is TRBJ2-1, the V gene TRBV7-6; D remains ambiguous. Deletions cut 1 base from V and 9 bases from J, with 7 bases between. The CDR3 extends over 12 amino acids. Germline CDR1 is SGHVS and CDR2 is FNYEAQ. This CDR3 reads CASSLVFVEQFF. In DNA form, the CDR3 reads TGTGCCAGCAGCTTAGTATTTGTTGAGCAGTTCTTC.

The V and J genes are TRBV20-1 and TRBJ2-7; 8 nucleotides match TRBD1. The CDR3 is 11 residues long. J was trimmed by 5 bases and V by 5 bases; bases with no gene match: 2. Germline values: CDR1 DFQATT, CDR2 SNEGSKA (reference sequence). The CDR3 region has the DNA TGCAGTGCTGGGACAGGCAACGAGCAGTACTTC. It specifies CSAGTGNEQYF.

The chain recombines TRBV4-1 with TRBJ1-2, with D maybe TRBD1 (6 bases). This CDR3 is 15 amino acids long. Germline V gives CDR1 MGHRA, CDR2 YSYEKL. V lost 0 bases and J 6 bases, leaving 14 bases between the germline ends. CDR3: CASSQEATGQNGYTF. The CDR3 DNA reads as TGCGCCAGCAGCCAAGAGGCCACAGGGCAAAATGGCTACACCTTC.

V gene TRBV5-1 combines with J gene TRBJ2-4, with 7 bases that match TRBD1. Germline trimming cut 2 bases from V and 8 bases from J; bases unmatched to any gene: 10. CDR1 and CDR2 (germline): SGHRS, YFSETQ. The CDR3 loop spans 15 amino acids. The CDR3 DNA is TGCGCCAGCAGCTTATCTTCAGGGGGTTGGGACATTCAGTACTTC. Translation: CASSLSSGGWDIQYF.

The chain carries TRBV30 and TRBJ1-3; D unclear. CDR3 length: 16 residues. Germline CDR1 is GTSNPN and CDR2 is SVGIG (reference sequence). The V gene lost 4 bases and the J gene lost 8 bases, with 24 bases spanning the gap. The CDR3, as DNA: TGTGCCTGGACCCTACCGCGGGGTGCTTCTTCGTACACCATATATTTT. This sequence encodes CAWTLPRGASSYTIYF.

This clone came up a few times. The V gene is TRBV27, the J gene TRBJ2-1; D unclear. Trimming removed 0 bases at V and 9 bases at J, with 3 bases between. The germline gives CDR1 MNHEY, CDR2 SMNVEV (reference sequence). The CDR3 covers 11 residues. The CDR3 loop reads CASSLSGEQFF. Written as DNA, the CDR3 is TGTGCCAGCAGTTTATCTGGTGAGCAGTTCTTC.

The chain has TRBV6-4 and TRBJ1-5, with D possibly matching TRBD1 (5 bases). V lost 0 bases, J lost 10 bases, and 13 bases lay in between. The CDR3 runs 14 residues. The germline gives CDR1 MRHNA, CDR2 SNTAGT. The CDR3, as DNA: TGTGCCAGCAGTGACTCGATTGGGGGAAGTCCCCAGCATTTT. Its protein product is CASSDSIGGSPQHF.

The chain couples TRBV29-1 to TRBJ1-2; 10 bases fit TRBD1. J lost 4 bases, V lost 0 bases, and 5 bases had no gene match. The CDR3 totals 15 residues. Germline lookup yields CDR1 SQVTM and CDR2 ANQGSEA. The CDR3 loop reads CSVEDWTGGIYGYTF. For the CDR3, the DNA is TGCAGCGTTGAAGATTGGACAGGGGGAATCTATGGCTACACCTTC.

The chain combines TRBV9 with TRBJ1-3; perhaps TRBD1 as D (5 bases). Germline CDR1 reads SGDLS; CDR2 reads YYNGEE. The CDR3 loop spans 19 amino acids. Trimming removed 2 bases from V and 0 bases from J, with 21 bases in between. The CDR3 DNA follows: TGTGCCAGCAGCGTCAGTGTCTCTCGTCAGGGCCCCTCTGGAAACACCATATATTTT. It encodes CASSVSVSRQGPSGNTIYF.

This clone was counted a few times. The chain recombines TRBV9 with TRBJ1-2; D call uncertain. The length of the CDR3 is 12 residues. Germline loops: CDR1 SGDLS, CDR2 YYNGEE. The ends were cut back, 4 bases at V and 5 bases at J, with 9 bases in the middle. The CDR3 DNA sequence: TGTGCCAGCAGCCTCAGAGCTTATGGCTACACCTTC. This encodes CASSLRAYGYTF. The whole variable domain, filled in from reference TRBV9 and TRBJ1-2, reads DSGVTQTPKHLITATGQRVTLRCSPRSGDLSVYWYQQSLDQGLQFLIQYYNGEERAKGNILERFSAQQFPDLHSELNLSSLELGDSALYFCASSLRAYGYTFGSGTRLTVV.

The V call is TRBV7-3, the J call TRBJ2-6; D perhaps matches TRBD1 (6 bases). V lost 4 bases and J 2 bases, leaving 9 bases between the germline ends. Germline values: CDR1 SGHTA, CDR2 FQGTGA. The CDR3 runs 15 residues. CDR3 amino acids: CASSSPGAGANVLTF. The CDR3, as DNA: TGTGCCAGCAGCTCCCCAGGGGCTGGGGCCAACGTCCTGACTTTC.

The rearrangement joins TRBV4-1 to TRBJ2-3, with a weak D call TRBD1 (5 bases). CDR3 size: 14 residues. Trimming cost V 1 base and J 6 bases, with 11 bases left between them. Germline CDR1 is MGHRA and CDR2 is YSYEKL. DNA of the CDR3: TGCGCCAGCAGCCAAGTGGACGCAGGGGATACGCAGTATTTT. This translates into CASSQVDAGDTQYF.

This clone was seen a few times. The J gene is TRBJ2-3, the V gene TRBV29-1, with 8 bases matching TRBD1. Germline values: CDR1 SQVTM, CDR2 ANQGSEA. The length of the CDR3 is 14 residues. Unmatched junction bases numbered 3, after V lost 3 bases and J lost 1 base. CDR3 loop: CSVDGGQGTDTQYF. The CDR3, as DNA: TGCAGCGTTGATGGGGGACAGGGCACAGATACGCAGTATTTT.

Remarks on this clone: Different DNA sequences within this sample yield the same CDR3. V and J are TRBV5-6 and TRBJ1-5; TRBD1 agrees at 10 bases. Germline assignment: CDR1 SGHDT and CDR2 YYEEEE. The CDR3 runs to 15 residues. J gave up 2 bases and V 2 bases, and 1 base lay outside the gene matches. CDR3 residues: CASSFGTGGNQPQHF. The CDR3 region has the DNA TGTGCCAGCAGCTTTGGGACAGGGGGCAATCAGCCCCAGCATTTT.

This clone was seen a handful of times. The genes are TRBV27 and TRBJ2-2, with no clear D. The germline V gene encodes CDR1 MNHEY and CDR2 SMNVEV (reference sequence). V was clipped by 3 bases and J by 3 bases, with 2 bases between them. The CDR3 has 12 amino acids. The CDR3 DNA reads as TGTGCCAGCAGTTTCTACACCGGGGAGCTGTTTTTT. Protein: CASSFYTGELFF.

V usage is TRBV29-1 and J usage is TRBJ1-2; D is uncertain. Trimming shortened V by 3 bases and J by 0 bases, and 2 bases separated the two germline ends. The CDR3 is 11 amino acids. Germline loops: CDR1 SQVTM, CDR2 ANQGSEA. CDR3 loop: CSVDPNYGYTF. The CDR3 DNA follows: TGCAGCGTTGACCCTAACTATGGCTACACCTTC.

The chain employs TRBV29-1 and TRBJ1-2; D is unresolved. Germline CDR1 SQVTM, CDR2 ANQGSEA. This CDR3 is built from 14 residues. Trimming pared 0 bases from V and 3 bases from J, leaving 11 bases between. The CDR3 protein is CSVEDTDFYYGYTF. The CDR3, as DNA: TGCAGCGTTGAAGACACAGATTTCTACTATGGCTACACCTTC.

As concerns this clone: Other DNA variants within this sample encode the same CDR3. CDR3 bases: TGTGCCAGCAGCGTAGGGGGTGCAACTAATGAAAAACTGTTTTTT. Translated, it gives CASSVGGATNEKLFF. This chain links TRBV9 with TRBJ1-4; D is undetermined. The CDR3 runs to 15 residues. From germline, CDR1 is SGDLS and CDR2 YYNGEE. V dropped 0 bases and J dropped 0 bases, with 6 bases sitting between them.